This entry concerns a single T cell receptor (beta chain). No antigen is known for it. Sequenced by immunoSEQ multiplex PCR; TCRdb stores in-frame clones only, minus some. The sample carries tens of thousands of clones, 74% recorded once. This entry belongs to a study of vaccination effects on CD4 cells after COVID-19. Expansion with viral peptide pools was applied to antigen-specific CD4+ T cells by the ViraFEST assay prior to sequencing. CD4+ T cells were isolated after 10 days of culture. Vaccine administered to participants consisted of two doses of either BNT162b2 or mRNA-1273. In the vaccine recipients, nucleocapsid antibodies were negative and there was no prior SARS-CoV-2 infection. Germline CDR1 LNHDA, CDR2 SQIVND (reference sequence). Trimming stripped 6 bases from V and 2 bases from J, with 13 bases between. The CDR3 covers 14 residues.

This sequence was found in a human donor who received a COVID-19 vaccine. J is TRBJ2-5 and V is TRBV19; D could derive from TRBD1 or TRBD2 (5 bases each). The sequenced sample was CD4+ T cells from PBMCs cultured with HCoV-229E spike peptides, obtained after COVID-19 vaccination. The CDR3 here is CASSPGTVQETQYF. In nucleotides, the CDR3 is TGTGCCAGTAGCCCTGGGACGGTTCAAGAGACCCAGTACTTC.